These 14 T cell receptor beta chains share one sample of origin, sequenced in a study of neurological immune-mediated disorders. TCRdb re-analysed the 5' RACE reads in MiXCR, keeping a single row per CDR3 protein. The table lists fewer than 70,000 distinct CDR3 sequences, more than 8% of them singletons. The time point denotes: longitudinal time-point 2. Material: PBMCs. These receptors originate from a man between 25 and 39 years old in good health.

This clonotype occurred many times. The V and J genes are TRBV9 and TRBJ2-2, with D perhaps TRBD2 (6 bases). CDR3 length equals 14 residues. Trimming pared 3 bases from V and 4 bases from J, leaving 10 bases between. Germline-derived CDR1 and CDR2 are SGDLS and YYNGEE. The DNA for the CDR3 is TGTGCCAGCAGCGGGACTAACTCCACCGGGGAGCTGTTTTTT. Encoded protein: CASSGTNSTGELFF.

This clonotype was counted many times. The V gene is TRBV28, the J gene TRBJ2-7; unclear D gene. Deletions cut 2 bases from V and 1 base from J, with 21 bases between. The CDR3 has 18 amino acids. Germline V gives CDR1 MDHEN, CDR2 SYDVKM. CDR3 DNA sequence: TGTGCCAGCAGTTTAAGCCCTAAACATCTCCAGGCATCCTACGAGCAGTACTTC. It specifies CASSLSPKHLQASYEQYF.

There are many counts of this clonotype. The rearrangement uses TRBV29-1 and TRBJ2-5; maybe TRBD2 (6 bases). Germline CDR1 is SQVTM and CDR2 is ANQGSEA. There are 13 residues in the CDR3. Trimming cost V 4 bases and J 5 bases, with 14 bases left between them. The CDR3 DNA reads as TGCAGCGTTGGGGGGACCCGGGGGGAGACCCAGTACTTC. Protein product: CSVGGTRGETQYF.

This clonotype was counted at least ten times. The chain joins TRBV12-3 or TRBV12-4 to TRBJ2-5; 7 bases line up with TRBD2. The V segment lost 6 bases and the J segment 4 bases; nucleotides outside the gene matches: 11. This CDR3 region has 15 residues. The CDR3 DNA sequence: TGTGCCAGCAGCCCCCCCTGGCGGGAGAGAGAGACCCAGTACTTC. Translation gives CASSPPWRERETQYF.

At least ten counts were recorded for this clonotype. This rearrangement joins TRBV7-3 to TRBJ2-1, with TRBD2 matching 8 bases. The CDR3 is 15 residues long. The J segment lost 2 bases and the V segment lost 5 bases, leaving 5 bases of the junction unmatched. Per germline, CDR1 SGHTA and CDR2 FQGTGA. The CDR3 here is CASSPTSGPYNEQFF. CDR3 DNA sequence: TGTGCCAGCAGCCCAACTAGCGGACCCTACAATGAGCAGTTCTTC.

This clonotype was counted at least ten times. The V and J genes are TRBV5-1 and TRBJ2-1, with TRBD1 matching 8 bases. Germline assignment: CDR1 SGHRS and CDR2 YFSETQ. The CDR3 runs 15 residues. After removal of 3 bases from V and 8 bases from J, the junction contained 10 bases not matched to a gene. In DNA, the CDR3 is TGCGCCAGCAGCTCAGGGGGCCAGGGGGCCTATGAGCAGTTCTTC. This codes for CASSSGGQGAYEQFF.

The table lists this clonotype with many counts. The rearrangement links TRBV19 to TRBJ2-5, with D tentatively TRBD2 (5 bases). Trimming pared 8 bases from V and 0 bases from J, leaving 7 bases between. The CDR3 is 12 residues long. Germline V gives CDR1 LNHDA, CDR2 SQIVND (reference sequence). The CDR3 sequence: CASGLHQETQYF. The CDR3 nucleotides are TGTGCCAGTGGACTGCACCAAGAGACCCAGTACTTC.

In its sample, this clonotype ranks as medium-sized. V and J are TRBV5-1 and TRBJ2-7; TRBD1 matches at 9 bases. This CDR3 contains 14 residues. CDR1 is SGHRS and CDR2 is YFSETQ in the germline V gene. After removal of 2 bases from V and 2 bases from J, the junction contained 2 bases not matched to a gene. Here the CDR3 reads CASSFGTGTYEQYF. The DNA for the CDR3 is TGCGCCAGCAGCTTCGGGACAGGGACCTACGAGCAGTACTTC.

This clonotype was observed many times. The chain couples TRBV5-1 to TRBJ2-2; TRBD1 matches 11 bases. V shed 4 bases and J 6 bases; nucleotides not matched to a gene: 5. The germline V gene encodes CDR1 SGHRS and CDR2 YFSETQ. The CDR3 has 15 amino acids. The chain's CDR3 is CASSLGQGAAGELFF. The CDR3 DNA reads TGCGCCAGCAGCCTAGGACAGGGGGCCGCCGGGGAGCTGTTTTTT.

This clonotype occurred many times. The CDR3 loop is CATSTRNTGELFF. Here the CDR3 DNA reads TGTGCCACCTCAACACGGAACACCGGGGAGCTGTTTTTT. The chain uses TRBV28 and TRBJ2-2; D remains ambiguous. V was shortened by 10 bases and J by 1 base, with 10 bases between the two germline ends. The length of the CDR3 is 13 residues. In germline, CDR1 is MDHEN, CDR2 SYDVKM.

This clonotype has at least ten counts. The rearrangement uses TRBV7-9 and TRBJ2-6; D is possibly TRBD2 (6 bases). CDR1 and CDR2 (germline): SEHNR, FQNEAQ (reference sequence). The length of the CDR3 is 17 residues. Trimming removed 5 bases from V and 0 bases from J, with 14 bases in between. This chain's CDR3 is CASSAETGSSGANVLTF. The CDR3 DNA follows: TGTGCCAGCAGCGCCGAGACCGGGAGCTCTGGGGCCAACGTCCTGACTTTC.

The rearrangement uses TRBV29-1 and TRBJ2-1; 7 nucleotides match TRBD1. With V trimmed by 7 bases and J by 4 bases, 7 bases remained unmatched. Germline V gene lookup returns CDR1 SQVTM and CDR2 ANQGSEA. This CDR3 region has 13 residues. CDR3 sequence: CSAIADRYNEQFF. For the CDR3, the DNA is TGCAGCGCCATTGCGGACAGGTACAATGAGCAGTTCTTC.

This clonotype was observed at least ten times. This chain links TRBV5-1 with TRBJ2-1, with 7 bases aligning to TRBD2. Germline V gives CDR1 SGHRS, CDR2 YFSETQ. The V and J ends lost 4 bases and 6 bases, in that order; junction bases with no gene match: 10. The CDR3 is 15 residues long. The CDR3 DNA reads as TGCGCCAGCAGCCTATCTAGCGGTGGTTTCAATGAGCAGTTCTTC. Protein sequence: CASSLSSGGFNEQFF.

V is TRBV6-6 and J is TRBJ2-1; TRBD2 agrees at 10 bases. CDR1 is MNHNY and CDR2 is SVGAGI in the germline V gene (reference sequence). The length of the CDR3 is 16 residues. The ends lost 7 bases at V and 0 bases at J; junction bases unmatched: 6. The CDR3, as DNA: TGTGCCAGCAAACTATCTAGCGGGAGCTCCTACAATGAGCAGTTCTTC. Translated, it gives CASKLSSGSSYNEQFF.